This paragraph reports one T cell receptor beta chain. Its cognate antigen is unknown. The entry originates in a study of shared clonotypes between healthy human individuals. About the research overall: The study enrolled a couple of women and three men aged 18 to 49. The study, taken as a whole, reports: The sharing of approximately 5.1% of naive CD4 clonotypes was seen across several donors. Sequencing depth was a factor that was expected to affect clonotype sharing among donors. It was the few donors that limited the genetic and exposure-history diversity represented.

The CDR3 loop spans 15 amino acids. V lost 5 bases, J lost 2 bases, and 12 bases lay in between. Germline CDR1 and CDR2: MDHEN and SYDVKM. The protocol was immunoSEQ multiplex PCR, while the TCRdb copy is restricted to in-frame clones and leaves out a portion. The sample carries 1,500,000 or so clones, 98% to 99% recorded once. This chain uses TRBV28 with TRBJ2-2; possible D gene TRBD1, 6 bases. The material sequenced was naive CD4+ T cells sorted from blood. The sample's subset: CD45RA+ positively selected. The source is a man in his thirties or forties in good health. In DNA form, the CDR3 reads TGTGCCAGCAGTCCCCGGACAGCCAACACCGGGGAGCTGTTTTTT. This gives the protein CASSPRTANTGELFF.